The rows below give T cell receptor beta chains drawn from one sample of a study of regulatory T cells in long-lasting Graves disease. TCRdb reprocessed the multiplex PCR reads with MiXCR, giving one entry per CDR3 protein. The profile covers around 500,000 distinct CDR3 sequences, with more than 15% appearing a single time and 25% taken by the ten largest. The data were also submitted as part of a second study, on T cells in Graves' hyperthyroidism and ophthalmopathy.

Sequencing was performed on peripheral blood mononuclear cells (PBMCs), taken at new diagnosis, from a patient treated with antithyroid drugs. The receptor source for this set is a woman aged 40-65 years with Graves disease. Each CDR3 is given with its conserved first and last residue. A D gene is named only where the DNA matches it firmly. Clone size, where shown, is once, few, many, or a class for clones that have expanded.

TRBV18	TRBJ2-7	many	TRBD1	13	CASSGQEKYEQYF	TGTGCCAGCTCGGGACAGGAGAAATACGAGCAGTACTTC
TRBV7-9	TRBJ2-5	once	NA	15	CASSLEKQGQETQYF	TGTGCCAGCAGCTTAGAAAAGCAGGGCCAAGAGACCCAGTACTTC
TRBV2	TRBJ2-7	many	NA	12	CASRDTRSGGYF	TGTGCCAGCAGGGATACACGAAGCGGTGGGTACTTC
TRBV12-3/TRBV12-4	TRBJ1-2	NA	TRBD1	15	CASKQQGSVNYGYTF	TGTGCCAGCAAACAACAGGGGTCCGTAAACTATGGCTACACCTTC
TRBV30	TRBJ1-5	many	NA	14	CAWREQGFGQPQHF	TGTGCCTGGAGGGAACAGGGTTTTGGGCAGCCCCAGCATTTT
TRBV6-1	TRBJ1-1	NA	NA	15	CASSPRGGANTEAFF	TGTGCCAGCAGTCCTCGGGGGGGGGCCAACACTGAAGCTTTCTTT
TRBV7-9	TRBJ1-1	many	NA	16	CASSLVFGGNLFEAFF	TGTGCCAGCAGCTTAGTCTTTGGGGGAAACCTCTTCGAAGCTTTCTTT
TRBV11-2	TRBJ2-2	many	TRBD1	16	CASSLDRTGNTGELFF	TGTGCCAGCAGCTTAGACCGGACAGGAAACACCGGGGAGCTGTTTTTT
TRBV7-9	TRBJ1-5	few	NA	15	CASSLSGRSNQPQHF	TGTGCCAGCAGCTTATCGGGCAGGAGCAATCAGCCCCAGCATTTT
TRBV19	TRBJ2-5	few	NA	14	CASSMGWGTETQYF	TGTGCCAGTAGTATGGGTTGGGGGACTGAGACCCAGTACTTC
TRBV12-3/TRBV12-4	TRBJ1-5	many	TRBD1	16	CASSSTPGTGDQPQHF	TGTGCCAGCAGCTCTACACCCGGGACAGGGGATCAGCCCCAGCATTTT
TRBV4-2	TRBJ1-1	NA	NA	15	CASSQPRGKNTEAFF	TGTGCCAGCAGCCAACCCAGGGGTAAGAACACTGAAGCTTTCTTT
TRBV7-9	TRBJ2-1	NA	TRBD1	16	CASSDRRDRGRGEQFF	TGTGCCAGCAGCGACCGCCGGGACAGGGGGCGCGGTGAGCAGTTCTTC
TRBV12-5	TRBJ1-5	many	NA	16	CASRISPGYSNQPQHF	TGTGCTAGTAGGATTTCCCCTGGATATAGCAATCAGCCCCAGCATTTT
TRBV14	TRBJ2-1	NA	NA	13	CASSTRVYNEQFF	TGTGCCAGCAGCACCCGGGTCTACAATGAGCAGTTCTTC
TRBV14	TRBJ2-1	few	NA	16	CASRRTGLLTYNEQFF	TGTGCCAGTCGTAGAACGGGCCTCCTAACCTACAATGAGCAGTTCTTC
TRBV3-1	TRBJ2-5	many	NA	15	CASSPGPGTQETQYF	TGTGCCAGCAGCCCCGGGCCAGGAACTCAAGAGACCCAGTACTTC
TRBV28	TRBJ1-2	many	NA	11	CASSRSDGYTF	TGTGCCAGCAGCAGGAGTGATGGCTACACCTTC
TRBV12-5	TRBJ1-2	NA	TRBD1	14	CASVLSGGIGGYTF	TGTGCTAGTGTTCTCTCAGGGGGCATTGGTGGCTACACCTTC
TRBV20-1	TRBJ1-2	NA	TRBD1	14	CSARTGESYYGYTF	TGCAGTGCTAGGACAGGGGAATCTTACTATGGCTACACCTTC
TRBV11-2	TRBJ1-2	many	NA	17	CASSPLDAPLANYGYTF	TGTGCCAGCAGCCCTCTTGATGCGCCCTTAGCTAACTATGGCTACACCTTC
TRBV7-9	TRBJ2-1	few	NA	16	CASSLGPQLGGNEQFF	TGTGCCAGCAGCTTAGGGCCTCAACTAGGGGGCAATGAGCAGTTCTTC
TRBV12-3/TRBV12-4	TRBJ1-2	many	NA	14	CASSLRRAVSGYTF	TGTGCCAGCAGTTTAAGACGGGCGGTTTCAGGCTACACCTTC
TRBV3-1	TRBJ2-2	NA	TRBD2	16	CASSRTSGVNTGELFF	TGTGCCAGCAGCCGGACTAGCGGGGTTAACACCGGGGAGCTGTTTTTT
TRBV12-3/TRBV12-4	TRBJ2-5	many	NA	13	CASSGHSQETQYF	TGTGCCAGCAGCGGACACTCCCAAGAGACCCAGTACTTC
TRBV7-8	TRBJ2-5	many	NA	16	CASSTYGVGYQETQYF	TGTGCCAGCAGCACGTATGGGGTCGGGTACCAAGAGACCCAGTACTTC
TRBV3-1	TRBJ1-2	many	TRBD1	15	CASSQDEGQGKGYTF	TGTGCCAGCAGCCAAGATGAAGGACAGGGGAAAGGCTACACCTTC
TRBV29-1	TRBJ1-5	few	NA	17	CSVEDPKPSVLGQPQHF	TGCAGCGTTGAAGATCCAAAACCCTCTGTGCTAGGTCAGCCCCAGCATTTT
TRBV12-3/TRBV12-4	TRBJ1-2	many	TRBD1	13	CATSQGANYGYTF	TGTGCCACCTCCCAGGGGGCTAACTATGGCTACACCTTC
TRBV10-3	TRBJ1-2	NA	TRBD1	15	CASQALPGQGCGYTF	TGTGCCAGTCAAGCCCTACCGGGACAGGGGTGTGGCTACACCTTC
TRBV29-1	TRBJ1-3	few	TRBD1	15	CSVEKTGGNGNTIYF	TGCAGCGTTGAAAAAACAGGGGGCAATGGAAACACCATATATTTT
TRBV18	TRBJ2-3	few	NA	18	CASSPPGIPLKSTDTQYF	TGTGCCAGCTCACCTCCGGGGATACCTCTAAAGAGCACAGATACGCAGTATTTT